One and the same sample provided the 5 T cell receptor beta chains below, sequenced in a study of T cell clonotyping in hematopoietic cell transplantation (dated by TCRdb to about 2021). Interpreted using the paper, the time point label stands for: recipient sample about 28 days before transplant, after cytoreduction. Library preparation employed the immunoSEQ multiplex PCR assay. Here the immuneACCESS table is served through TCRdb, limited to in-frame sequences with V and J called. Missing clones are a known gap in these copies; in checked studies unresolved V genes cover under half, and the rest lacks a known reason. For this sample the table gives approximately 80,000 clones, of which about 96% were detected only once. Of the sample, roughly 1.7% falls within the top ten clones. This sample comprised peripheral blood mononuclear cells, obtained before stem cell transplant. These TCRs come from a woman in her fifties or sixties with acute myeloid leukemia. Some clones in this sample may be carry-over from other donors' samples.

CDR3 coding DNA: TGTGCCAGTAGTATCCCGGGACAGGGATTTTACGAGCAGTACTTC. Translating it yields CASSIPGQGFYEQYF. V gene TRBV19 combines with J gene TRBJ2-7, with 9 bases fitting TRBD1. From germline, CDR1 is LNHDA and CDR2 SQIVND (reference sequence). The CDR3 totals 15 residues. Trimming cost V 3 bases and J 4 bases; bases outside gene matches: 7.

This chain uses TRBV7-8 with TRBJ2-7; D not resolved. Between the trimmed V and J ends, which lost 1 base and 3 bases, there was a span of 7 bases. The germline gives CDR1 SGHVS, CDR2 FQNEAQ. This CDR3 comprises 13 residues. The DNA for the CDR3 is TGTGCCAGCAGCTTAGGCGTGGGCTACGAGCAGTACTTC. Its translation is CASSLGVGYEQYF.

The J gene is TRBJ2-7, the V gene TRBV10-3; TRBD1 agrees at 9 bases. V gave up 4 bases and J gave up 4 bases; unmatched junction bases: 8. This CDR3 is 15 amino acids long. From germline, CDR1 is ENHRY and CDR2 SYGVKD. CDR3 amino acids: CAISGRDRVKYEQYF. The DNA of the CDR3 is TGTGCCATCAGTGGAAGGGACAGGGTAAAATACGAGCAGTACTTC.

This chain connects TRBV7-2 to TRBJ2-7; D not certain. In germline, CDR1 is SGHTA, CDR2 FQGNSA. The germline V and J ends were trimmed by 1 base and 7 bases, with 11 bases remaining between them. The CDR3 has 13 amino acids. As DNA, the CDR3 is TGTGCCAGCAGCTTAGGTCCCAGATGGGAGCAGTACTTC. This encodes CASSLGPRWEQYF.

The chain couples TRBV7-2 to TRBJ2-3; no clear D. The CDR3 has 15 amino acids. CDR1 and CDR2 from the germline V gene are SGHTA and FQGNSA. The germline V and J ends were trimmed by 1 base and 1 base, with 9 bases remaining between them. CDR3 region: CASSLGGSRTDTQYF. DNA for the CDR3: TGTGCCAGCAGCTTAGGCGGTAGTCGCACAGATACGCAGTATTTT.